This TCR beta chain was recovered during a study of somatic mutations in cytotoxic T cells in rheumatoid arthritis. Between the trimmed V and J ends, which lost 2 bases and 1 base, there was a span of 11 bases. The germline V gene encodes CDR1 MDHEN and CDR2 SYDVKM. This CDR3 contains 15 residues. This table comes from immunoSEQ multiplex PCR, and its TCRdb copy is limited to in-frame clones, with some not included. The sample contains 12,000 to 15,000 clones, about four fifths of which appear only once. Sequenced input: CD8+ T cells sorted from blood. This clonotype was obtained from an adult with rheumatoid arthritis. J is TRBJ1-1 and V is TRBV28; D is unclear. The CDR3 reads CASSLDGRPNTEAFF. In DNA form, the CDR3 reads TGTGCCAGCAGTTTAGACGGCAGGCCGAACACTGAAGCTTTCTTT. Using reference TRBV28 and TRBJ1-1 for the parts outside the CDR3, the full variable domain is DVKVTQSSRYLVKRTGEKVFLECVQDMDHENMFWYRQDPGLGLRLIYFSYDVKMKEKGDIPEGYSVSREKKERFSLILESASTNQTSMYLCASSLDGRPNTEAFFGQGTRLTVV.